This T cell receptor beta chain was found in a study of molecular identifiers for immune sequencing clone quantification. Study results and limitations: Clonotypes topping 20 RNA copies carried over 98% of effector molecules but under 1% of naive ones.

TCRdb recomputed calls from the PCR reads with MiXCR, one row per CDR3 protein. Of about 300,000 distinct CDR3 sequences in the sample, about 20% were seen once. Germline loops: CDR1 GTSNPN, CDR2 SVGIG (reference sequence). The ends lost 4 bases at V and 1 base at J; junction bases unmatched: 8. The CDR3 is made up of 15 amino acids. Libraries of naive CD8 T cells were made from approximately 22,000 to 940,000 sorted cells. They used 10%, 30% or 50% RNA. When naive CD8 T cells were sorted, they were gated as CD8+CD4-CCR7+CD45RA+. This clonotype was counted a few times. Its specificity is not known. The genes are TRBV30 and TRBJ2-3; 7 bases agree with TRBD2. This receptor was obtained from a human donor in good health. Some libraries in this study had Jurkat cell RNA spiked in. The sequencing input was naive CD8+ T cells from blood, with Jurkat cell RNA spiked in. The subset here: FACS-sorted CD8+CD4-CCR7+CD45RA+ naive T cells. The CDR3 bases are TGTGCCTGGACCTATGAAGCGGGGCGCACAGATACGCAGTATTTT. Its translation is CAWTYEAGRTDTQYF.